This entry describes one TCR beta chain. The CDR3 consists of 12 residues. Trimming shortened V by 5 bases and J by 2 bases, and 6 bases separated the two germline ends. The germline V gene encodes CDR1 MNHNY and CDR2 SVGAGI (reference sequence). These data originate in a study of technical replicates of blood from a few donors. Libraries were prepared by immunoSEQ multiplex PCR; TCRdb keeps only in-frame clonotypes and omits some of them. The sample records under 95,000 clones, less than 95% being singletons. The sequencing sample was made of T cells isolated from PBMCs. The chain has TRBV6-6 and TRBJ1-1, with unresolved D. The TCR originated in a human donor in good health. This CDR3 is CASSGPNTEAFF. In nucleotides, the CDR3 is TGTGCCAGCAGTGGGCCCAACACTGAAGCTTTCTTT.